This T cell receptor (beta chain) came from a study of cytomegalovirus exposure and HLA in healthy donors. General study points: Reportedly, diagnosis of cytomegalovirus status by the classifier showed high specificity and sensitivity. According to a subsequent analysis, TCR clusters identified in the first cohort showed a tendency to co-occur across the 100 to 150 validation repertoires.

The roughly 120-subject validation cohort, separate from the approximately 670-subject first cohort, included the donors. Germline V gene sequence: CDR1 SSHAT, CDR2 FNYEAQ (reference sequence). The trim removed 3 bases at V and 1 base at J, leaving 6 bases unmatched. The CDR3 runs 16 residues. A note on this clone: The antigen is not known.

Method: immunoSEQ multiplex PCR; TCRdb's copy keeps in-frame clones and lacks some. The sample lists under 150,000 clones, around four fifths occurring once. The chain is built from TRBV7-7 and TRBJ2-1, with 7 bases identical to TRBD2. This clonotype was sampled from a woman in her twenties or thirties in good health and CMV-seronegative. The sample taken for sequencing was PBMCs. CDR3 coding DNA: TGTGCCAGCAGCTTTACCCAGGGAGGGTCCTACAATGAGCAGTTCTTC. This sequence encodes CASSFTQGGSYNEQFF.